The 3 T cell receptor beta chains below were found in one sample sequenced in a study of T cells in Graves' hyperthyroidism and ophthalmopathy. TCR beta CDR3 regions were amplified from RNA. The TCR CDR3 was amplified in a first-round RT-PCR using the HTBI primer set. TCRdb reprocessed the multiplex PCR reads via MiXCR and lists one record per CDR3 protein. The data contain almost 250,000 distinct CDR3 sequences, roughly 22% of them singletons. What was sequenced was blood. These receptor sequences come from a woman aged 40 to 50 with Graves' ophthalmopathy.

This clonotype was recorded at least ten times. The DNA for the CDR3 is TGTGCCAGCAGCCAAGAAGGGCTAGCGGGTGTCTACGAGCAGTACTTC. This codes for CASSQEGLAGVYEQYF. This rearrangement joins TRBV3-1 to TRBJ2-7, with 8 bases matching TRBD2. V lost 0 bases to trimming and J lost 3 bases; unmatched junction nucleotides: 7. The germline V gene encodes CDR1 LGHDT and CDR2 YNNKEL (reference sequence). The CDR3 has 16 residues.

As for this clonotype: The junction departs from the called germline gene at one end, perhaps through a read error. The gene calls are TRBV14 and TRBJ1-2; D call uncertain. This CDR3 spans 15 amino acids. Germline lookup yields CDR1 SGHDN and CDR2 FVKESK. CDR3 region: CASSQTLQGLYGYIF. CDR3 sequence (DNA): TGTGCCAGCAGCCAAACCCTCCAAGGGCTTTATGGCTACATCTTC.

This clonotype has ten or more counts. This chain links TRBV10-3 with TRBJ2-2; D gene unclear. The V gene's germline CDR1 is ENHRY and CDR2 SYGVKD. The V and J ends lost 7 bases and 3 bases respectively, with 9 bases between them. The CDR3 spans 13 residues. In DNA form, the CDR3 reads TGTGCCATCAATTCCCAGGACACCGGGGAGCTGTTTTTT. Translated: CAINSQDTGELFF.